These 5 T cell receptor beta chains were all obtained from the same sample, sequenced in a study of CD8 T cells in ankylosing spondylitis. In TCRdb, the 5' RACE reads were re-called with MiXCR into one record per CDR3 protein. The sample lists some 330,000 distinct CDR3 sequences; 6.5% to 10% were seen once. Findings and limits, study-wide: There was a TCR beta motif, made of fewer than 10 highly homologous variants, that appeared characteristic of ankylosing spondylitis blood.

Their cognate antigens are unknown. The sequenced sample consisted of blood, either unsorted or a sorted T cell fraction (not recorded which). These receptors were obtained from a male donor with ankylosing spondylitis.

This clonotype appeared a few times. This chain uses TRBV11-1 with TRBJ2-2, with a possible D match to TRBD2 (5 bases). Germline CDR1 SGHAT, CDR2 FQDESV (reference sequence). This CDR3 is 14 amino acids long. The V end lost 5 bases, the J end lost 8 bases, and 15 bases lay between the germline ends. The CDR3 DNA sequence: TGTGCCAGCAGCCCCCGGGATCTTTGGGGGGAGCTGTTTTTT. Its translation: CASSPRDLWGELFF.

This chain uses TRBV11-1 with TRBJ2-3; D not certain. Between the trimmed V and J ends, which lost 5 bases and 5 bases, there was a span of 11 bases. Germline-derived CDR1 and CDR2 are SGHAT and FQDESV (reference sequence). The CDR3 runs to 13 residues. Written as DNA, the CDR3 is TGTGCCAGCAGCCCTCGTCTGGGAGATACGCAGTATTTT. It codes for CASSPRLGDTQYF. Combining the CDR3 with reference TRBV11-1 and TRBJ2-3 gives the whole variable domain EAEVAQSPRYKITEKSQAVAFWCDPISGHATLYWYRQILGQGPELLVQFQDESVVDDSQLPKDRFSAERLKGVDSTLKIQPAELGDSAMYLCASSPRLGDTQYFGPGTRLTVL.

As to this clonotype: The CDR3 ends on some other residue instead of the conserved phenylalanine or tryptophan, so this is likely a read error. This rearrangement joins TRBV7-6 to TRBJ1-3; 7 bases are a match to TRBD1. With V trimmed by 5 bases and J by 4 bases, 5 bases remained unmatched. The CDR3 has 14 amino acids. CDR1 is SGHVS and CDR2 is FNYEAQ in the germline V gene. The CDR3 region has the DNA TGTGCCAGCAGCCTAGACAGGGCCGGAAACACCATATATCTT. It translates to CASSLDRAGNTIYL.

This chain joins TRBV14 and TRBJ1-4; 7 positions match TRBD1. The J segment lost 8 bases and the V segment lost 2 bases, leaving 5 bases of the junction unmatched. This CDR3 is 14 amino acids long. CDR1 and CDR2 (germline): SGHDN, FVKESK. The CDR3 DNA is TGTGCCAGCAGCCAATACAGGGGTTCGGAAAAACTGTTTTTT. It specifies CASSQYRGSEKLFF.

The table lists this clonotype with many counts. The V gene is TRBV6-2 or TRBV6-3, the J gene TRBJ2-7; D gene uncertain. Trimming cost V 3 bases and J 5 bases, with 5 bases left between them. This CDR3 spans 11 amino acids. Germline-derived CDR1 and CDR2 are MNHEY and SVGEGT. The CDR3 here is CASSYFHEQYF. CDR3 nucleotides: TGTGCCAGCAGTTATTTCCACGAGCAGTACTTC.